The present T cell receptor beta chain was sequenced within a study of post-analysis software for immune sequencing data. Study-level findings and limits: A significant reduction in normalized Chao1 diversity was observed in multiple sclerosis patients versus controls. F measure showed strong co-clustering of same-batch samples. Roughly five TRBV segments appeared more often in patients than in controls, and TRBV5-6, TRBV5-1 and TRBV20-1 were among these.

The germline gives CDR1 LNHNV, CDR2 YYDKDF (reference sequence). V lost 1 base and J lost 6; bases outside the gene matches: 4. The CDR3 totals 15 residues. This clonotype has a handful of counts. What it recognizes is unknown. cDNA libraries of TCR beta carried unique molecular identifiers. T cells numbering about 0.95 to 10 million yielded 450,000 to 600,000 cDNA molecules. TCRdb reanalysed the PCR reads using MiXCR and keeps one entry per CDR3 protein. The top ten clones hold 7.5% to 8.5% of a sample with a few hundred thousand distinct CDR3 sequences, roughly 38% of them seen once. This TCR derives from a girl aged 2 to 9 with multiple sclerosis. The chain has TRBV15 and TRBJ2-1; 9 bases match TRBD1. Material: blood. CDR3 amino acids: CATSRAGTGLNEQFF. CDR3 DNA: TGTGCCACCAGCAGAGCCGGGACAGGGCTCAATGAGCAGTTCTTC.